These T cell receptor beta chains were read from a single sample in a study of T cells in Graves' hyperthyroidism and ophthalmopathy. TCRdb passed the multiplex PCR reads through MiXCR, listing each CDR3 protein once. The sample lists hundreds of thousands of distinct CDR3 sequences, roughly 21% occurring once. Sequenced sample: blood. The receptors shown here come from a man in his forties with Graves' ophthalmopathy. The CDR3 runs from the conserved cysteine through the conserved F or W. D genes are given only for firm matches. A row's size may be missing; if present it is once, few, many or a size class.

d_call	v_call	clone_size	j_call	cdr3_nt	cdr3_aa
TRBD1	TRBV10-3	few	TRBJ2-7	TGTGCCATCAGTGGACAGGGGGCTAACGAGCAGTACTTC	CAISGQGANEQYF
TRBD2	TRBV11-2	many	TRBJ2-1	TGTGCCAGCGGCCGGTTATCGGGACTAGCGGGGAGCAATGAGCAGTTCTTC	CASGRLSGLAGSNEQFF
TRBD2	TRBV13	few	TRBJ2-5	TGTGCCAGCAGCTTAGAAGGGAGGGAGGAGACCCAGTACTTC	CASSLEGREETQYF
.	TRBV20-1	few	TRBJ2-5	TGCAGTGCCCCCCCCCCAGGGTCGCGAGAAGAGACCCAGTACTTC	CSAPPPGSREETQYF
.	TRBV28	.	TRBJ2-7	TGTGCCAGCAGTTTATGGGAGTACGAGCAGTACTTC	CASSLWEYEQYF
.	TRBV28	.	TRBJ1-1	TGTGCCAGCACCCCTGGCAGGGGTTACACTGAAGCTTTCTTT	CASTPGRGYTEAFF
.	TRBV28	few	TRBJ2-5	TGTGCCAGCAGTAAAGAGACCCAGTACTTC	CASSKETQYF
.	TRBV2	many	TRBJ1-1	TGTGCCAGCAGTCCCGGGCGCTTGAACACTGAAGCTTTCTTT	CASSPGRLNTEAFF
TRBD1	TRBV7-6	few	TRBJ1-1	TGTGCCAGCAGCTTAGTAGGCGGGACAGGGCTGAACACTGAAGCTTTCTTT	CASSLVGGTGLNTEAFF
.	TRBV7-9	many	TRBJ2-7	TGTGCCAGCAGCTTACCGGGACTCCCATACGAGCAGTACTTC	CASSLPGLPYEQYF
.	TRBV10-2	.	TRBJ1-4	TGCGCCAGCATATTGGGAGAAAAACTGTTTTTT	CASILGEKLFF
.	TRBV6-2/TRBV6-3	many	TRBJ2-1	TGTGCCAGCAGTTACTCTCGGGGTGCTGAGCAGTTCTTC	CASSYSRGAEQFF
TRBD2	TRBV20-1	many	TRBJ2-7	TGCAGTGCCGACAAAATAGCGGGGGGCTCATACGAGCAGTACTTC	CSADKIAGGSYEQYF
.	TRBV4-2	few	TRBJ2-3	TGTGCCAGCAGGGCCACTAGTACGACAGATACGCAGTATTTT	CASRATSTTDTQYF
.	TRBV9	few	TRBJ1-6	TGTGCCAGCAGCGTCGACATATATAATTCACCCCTCCACTTT	CASSVDIYNSPLHF
TRBD1	TRBV6-1	.	TRBJ1-4	TGTGCCAGCAGAAACCCGACAGGGGGTGGGGAAAAACTGTTTTTT	CASRNPTGGGEKLFF
TRBD2	TRBV20-1	few	TRBJ2-1	TGCAGTGCTTTTACCGGGACTAGCGGCAATGAGCAGTTCTTC	CSAFTGTSGNEQFF
TRBD2	TRBV18	few	TRBJ2-1	TGTGCCAGCTCACCTACTAGCGGGGGGGCCCATGAGCAGTTCTTC	CASSPTSGGAHEQFF
.	TRBV24-1	.	TRBJ1-1	TGTGCCACCAGTGGTGGGGGGGACACTGAAGCTTTCTTT	CATSGGGDTEAFF
TRBD1	TRBV30	few	TRBJ1-3	TGTGCCTGGAGTAACGCCTGGACAGGGGAAAGATTATCTGGAAACACCATATATTTT	CAWSNAWTGERLSGNTIYF
TRBD1	TRBV12-3/TRBV12-4	once	TRBJ1-6	TGTGCCAGCAGCCCTTTGGGAGGGGGCCTGCCAGATTCACCCCTCCACTTT	CASSPLGGGLPDSPLHF
.	TRBV7-2	few	TRBJ1-1	TGTGCCAGCACCCAGGACAGGAACACTGAAGCTTTCTTT	CASTQDRNTEAFF
.	TRBV11-2	many	TRBJ2-6	TGTGCCAGCAGATCACCTGGGGCCAACGTCCTGACTTTC	CASRSPGANVLTF
TRBD2	TRBV12-3/TRBV12-4	many	TRBJ2-1	TGTGCCAGCAGGACTAGCGCCTATTACTCCTACAATGAGCAGTTCTTC	CASRTSAYYSYNEQFF
.	TRBV5-4	.	TRBJ2-7	TGTGCCAGCAGCCCCGCGGAACAGGAGCAGTACTTC	CASSPAEQEQYF
.	TRBV7-6	few	TRBJ1-1	TGTGCCAGCAGCTTAGAATTGAGGAACACTGAAGCTTTCTTT	CASSLELRNTEAFF
.	TRBV28	many	TRBJ1-3	TGTGCCAGCAGTCCCATCTCCGGGGTCTTCTCTGGAAACACCATATATTTT	CASSPISGVFSGNTIYF
.	TRBV6-1	few	TRBJ1-6	TGTGCCACCCTCCGAAGACGGGGACTTAATTCACCCCTCCACTTT	CATLRRRGLNSPLHF
.	TRBV20-1	.	TRBJ2-6	TGCAGTGCTATGCAGGGCTCTGGGGCCAACGTCCTGACTTTC	CSAMQGSGANVLTF
.	TRBV20-1	.	TRBJ2-1	TGCAGTGGTACAGAATACAATGAGCAGTTCTTC	CSGTEYNEQFF
TRBD1	TRBV6-5	few	TRBJ1-2	TGTGCCAGCAGTTACGGGACAGGGGGCGCGAACACCTTC	CASSYGTGGANTF
.	TRBV28	.	TRBJ1-1	TGTGCCAGCAGTTCACAGCCCTCGGAAGCTTTCTTT	CASSSQPSEAFF
.	TRBV9	.	TRBJ1-2	TGTGCCAGCAGCGTAGCGGTGGGTGGCTACACCTTC	CASSVAVGGYTF
TRBD2	TRBV7-6	few	TRBJ2-5	TGTGCCAGCAGCTCCCTAAGCGGGAGAGTGCCAGAGACCCAGTACTTC	CASSSLSGRVPETQYF
TRBD1	TRBV7-2	.	TRBJ1-5	TGTGCCAGCAGCCCCAGACAGGGGGCTAGCAATCAGCCCCAGCATTTT	CASSPRQGASNQPQHF
.	TRBV19	few	TRBJ1-1	TGTGCCAGTAAATTGACGGTGAACACTGAAGCTTTCTTT	CASKLTVNTEAFF
TRBD1	TRBV7-2	few	TRBJ1-1	TGTGCCAGCAGCCTAGACAGGGTTGAGAACACTGAAGCTTTCTTT	CASSLDRVENTEAFF
.	TRBV5-1	.	TRBJ1-5	TGCGCCAGCAGCTTGGATTCCCGAAGCAATCAGCCCCAGCATTTT	CASSLDSRSNQPQHF
.	TRBV28	many	TRBJ1-5	TGTGCCAGCAGTAACCGCAGGGTCCAGCCCCAGCATTTT	CASSNRRVQPQHF
.	TRBV7-9	many	TRBJ1-4	TGTGCCAGCAGCGGACGCGCAACTAATGAAAAACTGTTTTTT	CASSGRATNEKLFF
.	TRBV4-1	.	TRBJ2-5	TGCGCCAGCAGCCGCCTAGGTCTCGGTCGAGAGACCCAGTACTTC	CASSRLGLGRETQYF
.	TRBV19	.	TRBJ1-3	TGTGCCAGTAGTAAGAGCTCTTCTGGAAACACCATATATTTT	CASSKSSSGNTIYF
.	TRBV29-1	few	TRBJ2-3	TGCAGCGTTGATGAGGTGGGCGGTAAAACAGATACGCAGTATTTT	CSVDEVGGKTDTQYF